Presented here are 3 T cell receptor beta chains from one specimen sequenced in a study of blood T cells in healthy people across ages. Alongside a J-beta primer mix, a sample-barcoded 5' primer served in a second PCR lasting roughly 6 to 11 cycles. TCRdb reanalysed the 5' RACE reads using MiXCR and keeps one entry per CDR3 protein. Of 800,000 to 1,000,000 distinct CDR3 sequences listed, 48% are singletons. The sequenced material came from blood. The receptors here all came from a man aged 25-40 years in good health.

The chain recombines TRBV12-3 or TRBV12-4 with TRBJ1-5; no clear D. V lost 3 bases and J 2 bases, leaving 11 bases between the germline ends. This CDR3 is 15 amino acids long. The CDR3 bases are TGTGCCAGCAGTTTTGTCCGGCAGGGCAATCAGCCCCAGCATTTT. Translated, it gives CASSFVRQGNQPQHF.

This clonotype was seen more than once but under ten times. The chain combines TRBV20-1 with TRBJ1-6; 9 bases match TRBD1. This CDR3 has 13 amino acids. V lost 4 bases, J lost 10 bases, and 5 bases stayed unmatched. Germline lookup yields CDR1 DFQATT and CDR2 SNEGSKA (reference sequence). The CDR3 DNA reads as TGCAGTGCTACACAGGGGGCGGAATCACCCCTCCACTTT. It encodes CSATQGAESPLHF.

With respect to this clonotype: A junction end diverges from the germline sequence, so it may reflect a read error. The V and J genes are TRBV7-7 and TRBJ2-7, with D tentatively TRBD1 (6 bases). In germline, CDR1 is SSHAT, CDR2 FNYEAQ (reference sequence). This CDR3 comprises 14 residues. CDR3 coding DNA: TGTGCTAGCAGTTTAGGGGACACAACCTACGAGCAGTACTTC. Protein sequence: CASSLGDTTYEQYF.